The clone carrying this TCR beta chain came up a few times. Its matching antigen is unknown. Germline V gene data show CDR1 as SEHNR and CDR2 as FQNEAQ (reference sequence). The CDR3 is 16 amino acids. Trimming took off 5 bases at V and 2 bases at J, with 17 bases between the two ends. The study reverse transcribed the entire isolated RNA, so it sequenced expressed TCRB transcripts. This table comes from immunoSEQ multiplex PCR, and its TCRdb copy is limited to in-frame clones, with some not included. The top ten hold 1% of the sample, which has about 290,000 clones, 8% seen once. The sample is drawn from a study of beta chain features in type 1 diabetes. Study as a whole: Healthy donors, compared against patients, showed similar age, gender and cell yields. Study-wide results and caveats: Sampled from patients, naive, central memory and Treg TCRB repertoires appeared more similar than those sampled from healthy donors.

This receptor was taken from a woman under 30 in good health. Input material: central memory CD4+ T cells from blood. The chain uses TRBV7-9 and TRBJ2-3; possible D gene TRBD2, 6 bases. This chain's CDR3 is CASSPTLPGVTDTQYF. The DNA for the CDR3 is TGTGCCAGCAGCCCTACCCTCCCGGGAGTCACAGATACGCAGTATTTT.